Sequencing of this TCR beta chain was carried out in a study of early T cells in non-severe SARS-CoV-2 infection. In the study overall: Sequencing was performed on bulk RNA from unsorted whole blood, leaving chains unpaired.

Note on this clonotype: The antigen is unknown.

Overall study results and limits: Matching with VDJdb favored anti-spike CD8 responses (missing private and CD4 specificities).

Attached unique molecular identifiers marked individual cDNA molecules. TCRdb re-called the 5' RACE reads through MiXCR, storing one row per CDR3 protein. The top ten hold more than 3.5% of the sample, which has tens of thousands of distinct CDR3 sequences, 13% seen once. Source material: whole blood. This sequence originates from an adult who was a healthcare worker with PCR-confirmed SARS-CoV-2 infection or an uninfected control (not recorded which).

The CDR3 bases are TGTGCCAGCAGCACCGGGACTAGCGGAGATACGCAGTATTTT. Its protein is CASSTGTSGDTQYF. V is TRBV7-6 and J is TRBJ2-3; TRBD2 matches 11 bases. The CDR3 length is 14 residues. Per the germline V gene, CDR1 is SGHVS and CDR2 is FNYEAQ. V trimming: 5 bases; J trimming: 5 bases; junction bases outside the gene matches: 3.